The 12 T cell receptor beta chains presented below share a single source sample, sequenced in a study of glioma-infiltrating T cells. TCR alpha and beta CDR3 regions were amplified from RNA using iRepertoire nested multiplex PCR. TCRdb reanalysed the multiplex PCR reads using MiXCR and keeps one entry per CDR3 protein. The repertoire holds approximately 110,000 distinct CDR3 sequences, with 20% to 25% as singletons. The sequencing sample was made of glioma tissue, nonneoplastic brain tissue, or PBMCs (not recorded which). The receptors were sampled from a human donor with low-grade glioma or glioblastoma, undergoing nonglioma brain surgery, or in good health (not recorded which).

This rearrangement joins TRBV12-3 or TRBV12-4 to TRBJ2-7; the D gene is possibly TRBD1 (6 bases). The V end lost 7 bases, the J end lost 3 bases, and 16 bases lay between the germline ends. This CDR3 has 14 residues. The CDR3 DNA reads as TGTGCCAGCACCACGACAGGCTTGTACTACGAGCAGTACTTC. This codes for CASTTTGLYYEQYF.

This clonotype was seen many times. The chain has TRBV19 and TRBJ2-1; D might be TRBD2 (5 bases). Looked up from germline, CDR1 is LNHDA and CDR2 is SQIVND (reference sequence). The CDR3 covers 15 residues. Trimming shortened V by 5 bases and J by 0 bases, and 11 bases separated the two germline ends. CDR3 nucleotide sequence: TGTGCCAGTAGTGAGCGGACCAGCTCCTACAATGAGCAGTTCTTC. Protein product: CASSERTSSYNEQFF.

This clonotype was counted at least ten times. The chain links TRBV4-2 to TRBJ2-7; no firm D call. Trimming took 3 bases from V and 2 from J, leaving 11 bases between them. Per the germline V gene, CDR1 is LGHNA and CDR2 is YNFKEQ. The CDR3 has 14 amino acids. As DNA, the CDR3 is TGTGCCAGCAGCCATCTGCAGGAAGCCTACGAGCAGTACTTC. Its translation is CASSHLQEAYEQYF.

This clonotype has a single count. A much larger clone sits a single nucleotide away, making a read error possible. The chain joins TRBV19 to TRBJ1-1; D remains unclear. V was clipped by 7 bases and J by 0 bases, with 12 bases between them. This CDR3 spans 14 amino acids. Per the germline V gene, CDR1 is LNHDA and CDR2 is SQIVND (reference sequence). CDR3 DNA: TGTGCCAGTACTCAGTACGGTCTGAACACTGAAGCTTTCTTT. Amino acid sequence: CASTQYGLNTEAFF.

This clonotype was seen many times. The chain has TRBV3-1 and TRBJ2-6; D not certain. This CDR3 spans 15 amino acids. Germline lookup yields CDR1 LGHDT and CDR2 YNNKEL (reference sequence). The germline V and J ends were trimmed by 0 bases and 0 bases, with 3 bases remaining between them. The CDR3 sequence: CASSQDFSGANVLTF. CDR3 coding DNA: TGTGCCAGCAGCCAAGACTTCTCTGGGGCCAACGTCCTGACTTTC.

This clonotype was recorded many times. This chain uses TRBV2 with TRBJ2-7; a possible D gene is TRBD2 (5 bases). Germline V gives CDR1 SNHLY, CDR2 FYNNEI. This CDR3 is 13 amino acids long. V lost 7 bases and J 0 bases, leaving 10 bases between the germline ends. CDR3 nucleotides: TGTGCCAGCACCGGACGGGACTCCTACGAGCAGTACTTC. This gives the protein CASTGRDSYEQYF.

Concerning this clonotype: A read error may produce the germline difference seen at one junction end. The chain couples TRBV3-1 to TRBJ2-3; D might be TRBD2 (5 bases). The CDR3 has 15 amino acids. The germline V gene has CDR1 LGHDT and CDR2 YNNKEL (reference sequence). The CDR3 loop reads CARRPGLAGASPPSF. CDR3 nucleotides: TGTGCCCGCCGCCCCGGGCTCGCGGGCGCCTCTCCGCCGTCTTTT.

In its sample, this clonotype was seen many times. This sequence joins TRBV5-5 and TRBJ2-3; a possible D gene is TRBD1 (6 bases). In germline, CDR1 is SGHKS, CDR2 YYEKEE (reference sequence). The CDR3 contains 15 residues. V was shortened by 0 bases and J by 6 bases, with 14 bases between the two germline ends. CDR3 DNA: TGTGCCAGCAGCTTGGAGGCAGGGGATGGTGATACGCAGTATTTT. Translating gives CASSLEAGDGDTQYF.

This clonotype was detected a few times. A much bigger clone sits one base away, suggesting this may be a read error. CDR3: CASGPQLGNSPLHF. The CDR3 DNA reads as TGCGCCAGCGGCCCGCAACTAGGGAATTCACCCCTCCACTTT. This sequence joins TRBV4-1 and TRBJ1-6, with no clear D. From germline, CDR1 is MGHRA and CDR2 YSYEKL. V was trimmed by 8 bases and J by 7 bases, leaving 15 bases between them. The CDR3 length is 14 residues.

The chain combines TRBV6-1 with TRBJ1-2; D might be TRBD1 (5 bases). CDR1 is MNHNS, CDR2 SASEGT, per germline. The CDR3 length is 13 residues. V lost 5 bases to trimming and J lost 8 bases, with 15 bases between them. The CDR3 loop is CASSTDTGSGYTF. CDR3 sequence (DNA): TGTGCCAGCAGTACGGATACAGGCTCCGGCTACACCTTC.

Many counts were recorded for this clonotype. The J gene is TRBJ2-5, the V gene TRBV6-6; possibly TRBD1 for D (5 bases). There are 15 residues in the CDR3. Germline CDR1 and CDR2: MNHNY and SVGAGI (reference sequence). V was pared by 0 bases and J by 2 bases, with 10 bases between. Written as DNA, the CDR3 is TGTGCCAGCAGTTACTCCCGTACAGGACAAGAGACCCAGTACTTC. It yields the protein CASSYSRTGQETQYF.

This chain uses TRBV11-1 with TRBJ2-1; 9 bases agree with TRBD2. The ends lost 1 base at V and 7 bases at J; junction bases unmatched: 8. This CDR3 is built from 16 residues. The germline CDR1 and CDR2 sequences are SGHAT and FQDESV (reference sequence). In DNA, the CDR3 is TGTGCCAGCAGCTTAGGATGGCGGGAGGGCCAGAATGAGCAGTTCTTC. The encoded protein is CASSLGWREGQNEQFF.